The present TCR beta chain was sequenced within a study of blood T cell repertoires in COVID-19 (dated by TCRdb to the early 2020s). Turning to the overall study: Samples from collaborators originated in the United States, Italy and Spain and spanned both the acute and convalescent phases of COVID-19. Where HLA class I and class II types were available, the types were taken from metadata supplied by the sample provider, not from assay-based typing. Sample metadata almost always included a de-identified subject ID, COVID-19 status, age in years and sex. The repertoires were released in a freely available public database intended as a resource for research on the immune response to SARS-CoV-2. The material from the prospective study consisted of cDNA or gDNA derived from T cells, B-cell-depleted T cells, or PBMCs. Deeply sampled blood TCRbeta repertoires from subjects exposed to, actively infected with, or recovered from COVID-19 were included in the dataset. Samples were obtained from the ongoing ImmuneRACE study (first 160 participants) and from over 1,000 subjects provided by 6 global collaborators. Results and caveats for the whole study, not just this receptor: The amount of clinical and demographic metadata varied by source and participant and was provided uncurated.

TCRbeta CDR3 regions were amplified from genomic DNA by means of the immunoSEQ Assay, a bias-controlled multiplex PCR. Per the original workflow: The number of nucleated cells in each sample was estimated from the amplification of reference gene primers within the assay. To quantify the absolute abundance of each unique TCRbeta CDR3 rearrangement, sequence reads were collapsed and filtered. For each sample, productive Simpson clonality was calculated as the square root of Simpson's diversity index across productive rearrangements. The immuneACCESS repertoire file appears here via TCRdb, limited to in-frame rearrangements. These files lack a portion of the clones; in checked studies, under half of the deficit traces to unresolved V genes, and the cause of the others is not known. D and trimming were read from the DNA, whereas the V and J calls and clone size are those reported in that table. The sample profile shows tens of thousands of clones; 83% of them were found once. The ten top clones hold over 9.5% of the sample.

A remark on this clone: The specificity of this receptor is unknown. One base away there is no much larger clone; base qualities are not given.

As encoded in the germline V gene, CDR1 is MNHNS while CDR2 is SASEGT. V has 2 bases trimmed and J has 6 bases trimmed; junction bases matching no gene number 8. There are 15 amino acids in the CDR3, from cysteine to phenylalanine inclusive. Only the CDR3 DNA stays, 45 bases, in frame from base 1. Each collaborating institution followed its own protocols to collect whole blood in K2EDTA tubes. For TCRbeta analysis, collaborators shipped samples as frozen whole blood, isolated PBMCs, or DNA extracted from either of those sample types. Sequences were obtained from peripheral blood. Recombination linked TRBV6-1 to TRBJ2-3; the central 7 bases match TRBD2. The clonotype comes from a human donor in a cohort sampled during active COVID-19. The sequenced DNA is TGTGCCAGCAGTGAACAATCTGTCGGGGGGGATACGCAGTATTTT. Translated, this gives CASSEQSVGGDTQYF.